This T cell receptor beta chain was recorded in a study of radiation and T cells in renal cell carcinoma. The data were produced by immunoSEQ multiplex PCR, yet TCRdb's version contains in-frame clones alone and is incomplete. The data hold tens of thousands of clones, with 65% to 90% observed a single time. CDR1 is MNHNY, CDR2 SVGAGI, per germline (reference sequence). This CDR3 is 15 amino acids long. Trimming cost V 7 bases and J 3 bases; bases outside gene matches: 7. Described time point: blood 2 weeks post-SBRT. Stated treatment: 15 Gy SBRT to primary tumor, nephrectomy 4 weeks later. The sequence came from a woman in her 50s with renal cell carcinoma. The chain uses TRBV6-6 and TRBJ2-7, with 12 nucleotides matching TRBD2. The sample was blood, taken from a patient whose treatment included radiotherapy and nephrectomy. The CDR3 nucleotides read TGTGCCAGCACCGATAGGACTAGCGGGGTCTACGAGCAGTACTTC. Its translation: CASTDRTSGVYEQYF.